This entry describes one T cell receptor beta chain. Libraries were prepared by immunoSEQ multiplex PCR; TCRdb keeps only in-frame clonotypes and omits some of them. The table includes 80,000 or so clones, approximately 85% detected once. This specimen comes from a study of OX40 agonist ivuxolimab in advanced cancers. CDR3 length: 14 amino acids. Germline lookup yields CDR1 SGDLS and CDR2 YYNGEE. Unmatched junction bases numbered 6, after V lost 3 bases and J lost 8 bases. The input for sequencing was CD4+ or CD8+ T cells sorted from blood, taken in a trial of the OX40 agonist ivuxolimab. The sequence came from an adult with an advanced solid tumor such as melanoma, head and neck, liver or kidney cancer. The chain recombines TRBV9 with TRBJ1-4, with 8 bases matching TRBD1. The CDR3 DNA follows: TGTGCCAGCAGCGAAGGACAGGGTGGCGAAAAACTGTTTTTT. The encoded protein is CASSEGQGGEKLFF.